This T cell receptor beta chain was recorded in a study of memory CD4+ T cells and cytomegalovirus serostatus. Single viable CD3+CD4+CD8-CD45RO+ cells were sorted as the memory CD4+ T cells. The V segment lost 4 bases and the J segment 6 bases; nucleotides outside the gene matches: 5. CDR3 length equals 14 residues. Germline V gives CDR1 KGHSH, CDR2 LQKENI. Profiling relied on immunoSEQ multiplex PCR, and the TCRdb table lists in-frame clones only, not all of them. The repertoire consists of some 64,000 clones, with 82% occurring once and the leading ten covering roughly 0.88%. This receptor was identified in an adult in good health and CMV-seronegative. Sequencing was carried out using memory CD4+ T cells from blood. The chain uses TRBV18 and TRBJ2-1, with 8 bases that match TRBD2. CDR3 sequence: CASSLAGGSNEQFF. The DNA for the CDR3 is TGTGCCAGCTCACTTGCGGGGGGCTCCAATGAGCAGTTCTTC.